This T cell receptor beta chain was sequenced in a study of CD8 T cells in ankylosing spondylitis. Study observations and caveats: Seemingly distinctive of ankylosing spondylitis blood was a TCR beta motif formed by eight highly homologous variants. Clones tied to disease were said to be significantly enriched in matched ankylosing spondylitis synovial fluid.

The ends were cut back, 1 base at V and 0 bases at J, with 13 bases in the middle. Germline V gene data show CDR1 as SGHKS and CDR2 as YYEKEE (reference sequence). The CDR3 sequence is 16 residues long. Preparation of TCR beta libraries was done by quantitative 5'-RACE with molecular barcodes. Each CDR3 protein gets one entry after TCRdb re-called the 5' RACE reads with MiXCR. The repertoire holds roughly 180,000 distinct CDR3 sequences, 9.8% seen once, with over 12% in the top ten. On this clonotype itself: Its specificity is unknown.

V usage is TRBV5-5 and J usage is TRBJ1-1, with unresolved D. This clonotype was obtained from a female donor with ankylosing spondylitis or in good health (not recorded which). The sequencing input was blood, either unsorted or a sorted T cell fraction (not recorded which). The CDR3 loop reads CASSLLRSGMNTEAFF. CDR3 bases: TGTGCCAGCAGCTTGTTGCGTTCGGGGATGAACACTGAAGCTTTCTTT.